The 3 T cell receptor beta chains reported below all come from one sample, sequenced in a study of blood T cell repertoires in COVID-19. TCRdb's table, derived via immunoSEQ multiplex PCR, lists solely in-frame clones and lacks some. The sample has around 50,000 clones, less than 90% seen once; the top ten hold less than 6%. The sample comprised peripheral blood. Receptors originate from a human donor in a cohort sampled during active COVID-19.

V gene TRBV30 combines with J gene TRBJ2-2, with 8 positions matching TRBD2. The length of the CDR3 is 14 residues. V lost 2 bases to trimming and J lost 3 bases; unmatched junction nucleotides: 2. Germline CDR1 and CDR2: GTSNPN and SVGIG (reference sequence). The CDR3, as DNA: TGTGCCTGGAGTCGGGGGGGCGACACCGGGGAGCTGTTTTTT. Translation: CAWSRGGDTGELFF.

This rearrangement joins TRBV28 to TRBJ1-2; 8 bases are shared with TRBD1. CDR3 length: 14 amino acids. The germline gives CDR1 MDHEN, CDR2 SYDVKM. Unmatched junction bases numbered 11, after V lost 6 bases and J lost 8 bases. CDR3 sequence reads: CASRGTGGMKGYTF. CDR3 DNA: TGTGCCAGCAGGGGGACAGGAGGTATGAAGGGCTACACCTTC.

This clone was counted once. J is TRBJ1-5 and V is TRBV28; maybe TRBD1 (6 bases). Germline values: CDR1 MDHEN, CDR2 SYDVKM. The CDR3 loop spans 16 amino acids. The ends were cut back, 5 bases at V and 1 base at J, with 15 bases in the middle. CDR3 DNA: TGTGCCAGCAGTGATCCCCGGGGGGCGAGCAATCAGCCCCAGCATTTT. Translated, it gives CASSDPRGASNQPQHF.